This TCR beta chain was identified in a study of response to subunit inactivated influenza vaccine. TCRdb re-called the RT-PCR reads through MiXCR, storing one row per CDR3 protein. This sample has approximately 490,000 distinct CDR3 sequences; more than 7% occur once, and the top ten carry around 13%. V was shortened by 6 bases and J by 3 bases, with 11 bases between the two germline ends. CDR3 length equals 14 residues. The germline CDR1 and CDR2 sequences are MNHNS and SASEGT. There are many counts of this clonotype. Its cognate antigen is unknown. Findings and limits, study-wide: Authors suggested seasonal influenza vaccinations each recruit few new T cells.

Sequencing was performed on PBMCs from blood, taken about 24 months after vaccination. The V call is TRBV6-1, the J call TRBJ2-2, with D tentatively TRBD1 (6 bases). This TCR was sampled from a man aged 50-75 years who received an inactivated influenza vaccine. CDR3 bases: TGTGCCAGCAGCCCGGACAGTTACACCGGGGAGCTGTTTTTT. Translation: CASSPDSYTGELFF.